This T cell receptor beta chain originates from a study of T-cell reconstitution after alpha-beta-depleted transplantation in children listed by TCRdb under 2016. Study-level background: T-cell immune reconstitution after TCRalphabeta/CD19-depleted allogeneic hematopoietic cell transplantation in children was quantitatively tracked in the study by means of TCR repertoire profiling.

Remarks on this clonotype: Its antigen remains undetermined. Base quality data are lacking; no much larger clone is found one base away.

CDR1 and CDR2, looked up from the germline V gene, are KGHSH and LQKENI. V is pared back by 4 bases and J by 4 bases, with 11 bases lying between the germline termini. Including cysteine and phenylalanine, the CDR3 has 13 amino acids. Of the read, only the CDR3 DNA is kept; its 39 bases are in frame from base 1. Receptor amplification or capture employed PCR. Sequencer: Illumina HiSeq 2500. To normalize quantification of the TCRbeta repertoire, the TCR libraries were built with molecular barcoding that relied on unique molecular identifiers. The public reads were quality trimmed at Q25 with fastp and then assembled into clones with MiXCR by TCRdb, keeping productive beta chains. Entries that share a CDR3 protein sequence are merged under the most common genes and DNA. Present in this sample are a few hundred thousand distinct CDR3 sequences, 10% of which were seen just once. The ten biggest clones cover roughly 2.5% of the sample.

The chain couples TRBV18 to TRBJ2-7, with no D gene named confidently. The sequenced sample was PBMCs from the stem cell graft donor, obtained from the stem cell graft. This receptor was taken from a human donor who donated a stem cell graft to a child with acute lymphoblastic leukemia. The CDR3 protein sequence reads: CASSRPSGYEQYF. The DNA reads TGTGCCAGCTCACGGCCCTCGGGTTACGAGCAGTACTTC.